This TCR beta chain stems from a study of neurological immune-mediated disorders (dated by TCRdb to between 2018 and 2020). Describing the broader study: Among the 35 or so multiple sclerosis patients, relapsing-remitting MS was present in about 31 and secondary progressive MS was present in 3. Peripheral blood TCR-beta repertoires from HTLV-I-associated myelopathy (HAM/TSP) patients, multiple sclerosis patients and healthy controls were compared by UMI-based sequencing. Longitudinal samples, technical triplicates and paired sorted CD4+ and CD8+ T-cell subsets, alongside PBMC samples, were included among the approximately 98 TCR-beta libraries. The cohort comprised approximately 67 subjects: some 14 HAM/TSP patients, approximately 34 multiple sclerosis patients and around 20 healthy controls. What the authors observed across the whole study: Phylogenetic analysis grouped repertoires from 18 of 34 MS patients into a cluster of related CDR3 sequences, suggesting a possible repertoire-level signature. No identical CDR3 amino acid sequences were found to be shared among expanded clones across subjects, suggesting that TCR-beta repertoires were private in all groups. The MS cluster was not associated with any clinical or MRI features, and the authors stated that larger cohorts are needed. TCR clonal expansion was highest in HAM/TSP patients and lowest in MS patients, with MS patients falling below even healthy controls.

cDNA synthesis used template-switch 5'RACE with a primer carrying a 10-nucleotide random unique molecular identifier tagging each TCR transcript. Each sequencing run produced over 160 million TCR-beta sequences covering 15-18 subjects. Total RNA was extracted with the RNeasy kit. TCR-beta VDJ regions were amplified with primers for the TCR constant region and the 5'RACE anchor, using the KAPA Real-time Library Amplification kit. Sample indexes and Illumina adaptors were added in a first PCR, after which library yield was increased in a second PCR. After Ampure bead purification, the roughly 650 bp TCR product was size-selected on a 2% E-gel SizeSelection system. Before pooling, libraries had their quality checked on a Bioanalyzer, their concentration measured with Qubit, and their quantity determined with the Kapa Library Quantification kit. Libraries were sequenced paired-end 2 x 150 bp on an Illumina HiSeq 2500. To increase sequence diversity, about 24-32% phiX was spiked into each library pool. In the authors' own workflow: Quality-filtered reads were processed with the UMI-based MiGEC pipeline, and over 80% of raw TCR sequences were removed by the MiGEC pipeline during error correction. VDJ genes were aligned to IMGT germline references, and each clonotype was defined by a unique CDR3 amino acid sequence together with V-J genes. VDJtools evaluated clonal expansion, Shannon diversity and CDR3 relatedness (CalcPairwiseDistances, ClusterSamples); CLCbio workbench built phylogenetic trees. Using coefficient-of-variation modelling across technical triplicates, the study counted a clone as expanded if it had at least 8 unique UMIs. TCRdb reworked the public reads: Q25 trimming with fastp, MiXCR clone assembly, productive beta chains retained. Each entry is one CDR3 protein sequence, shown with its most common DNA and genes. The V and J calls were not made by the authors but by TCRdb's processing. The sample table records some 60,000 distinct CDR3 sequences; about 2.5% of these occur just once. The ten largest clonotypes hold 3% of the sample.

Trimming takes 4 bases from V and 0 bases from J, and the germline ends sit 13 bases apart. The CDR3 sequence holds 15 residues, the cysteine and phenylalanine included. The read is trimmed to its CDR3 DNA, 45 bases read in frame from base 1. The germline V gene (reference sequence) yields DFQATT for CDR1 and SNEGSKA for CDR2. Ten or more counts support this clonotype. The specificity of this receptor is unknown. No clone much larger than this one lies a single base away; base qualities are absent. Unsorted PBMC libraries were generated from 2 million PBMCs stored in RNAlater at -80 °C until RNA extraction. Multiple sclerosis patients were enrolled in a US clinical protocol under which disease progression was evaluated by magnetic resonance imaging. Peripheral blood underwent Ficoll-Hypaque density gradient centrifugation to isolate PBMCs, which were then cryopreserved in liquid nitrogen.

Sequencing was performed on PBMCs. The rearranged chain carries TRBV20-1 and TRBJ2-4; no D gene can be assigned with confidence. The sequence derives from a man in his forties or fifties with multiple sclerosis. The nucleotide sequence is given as TGCAGTGCTACCCGACAAGGATTAGCCAAAAACATTCAGTACTTC. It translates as CSATRQGLAKNIQYF.